This T cell receptor (beta chain) was captured in a study of beta chain features in type 1 diabetes. Study outcomes and limitations: VDJ junctions from patients with type 1 diabetes contained fewer insertions and more deletions. When Type 1 diabetes patients were examined, their TCRB CDR3s proved moderately but significantly shorter in all four CD4+ subsets.

What was sequenced were expressed TCRB transcripts, since all of the isolated RNA had been reverse transcribed. Assay used: immunoSEQ multiplex PCR; TCRdb lists only in-frame clones, some missing. Of some 640,000 clones listed, around 15% are singletons. Researchers reported sorting CD4+ naive, central memory, regulatory and stem cell-like memory cells via CD45RO/CCR7/CD25/CD127/CD95/CD27. Sorting produced populations that all topped 95% purity. The CDR3 totals 13 residues. Germline V CDR1 and CDR2: MNHNS, SASEGT. With respect to this clone: The antigen is unknown. One end of the junction varies from germline; a read error may be responsible.

The sequence came from a man between 18 and 29 years old with type 1 diabetes. Sequencing used naive CD4+ T cells from blood. This chain links TRBV6-1 with TRBJ1-1, with D uncertain. CDR3 nucleotides: TGTGCCAGCAGCCTAGTGTTGAATACTGAAGCTTTCTTT. This translates into CASSLVLNTEAFF.